The rows below give T cell receptor beta chains drawn from one sample of a study of control samples from healthy donors and cancer patients. TCRdb keeps only in-frame clones here, not all; method: immunoSEQ multiplex PCR. The table lists some 45,000 clones, approximately 87% of them singletons. The material sequenced was blood. These receptors all come from a man between 60 and 75 years old in good health. CDR3s include the opening cysteine and the closing phenylalanine or tryptophan. The order of the fields is CDR3 DNA, CDR3 protein, V gene, J gene, clone size, CDR3 length, D gene. A D gene is named only where the DNA matches it firmly. Clone size is stated in some rows and not others, as once, few, many or a class when expanded.

TGTGCCAGTAATCCAGAAAGGGAAGGGCCCCAGCATTTT,CASNPEREGPQHF,TRBV2,TRBJ1-5,-,13,-
TGTGCCAGCAGCTTACTAGGGGGAGTCGGTGAGCAGTACTTC,CASSLLGGVGEQYF,TRBV7-9,TRBJ2-7,-,14,-
TGCGCCAGCAGCTTGGCGGTGACAGGGACCAATGAGCAGTTCTTC,CASSLAVTGTNEQFF,TRBV5-1,TRBJ2-1,-,15,TRBD1
TGTGCCAGCAGTGGAACCGGTCCGGTCACCGGGGAGCTGTTTTTT,CASSGTGPVTGELFF,TRBV2,TRBJ2-2,-,15,-
TGCGCCAGCAGCACCCCGGAAAGGAACACTGAAGCTTTCTTT,CASSTPERNTEAFF,TRBV5-1,TRBJ1-1,-,14,-
TGTGCCAGCAGCTTGGCCGGGACAGGAAACTACGAGCAGTACTTC,CASSLAGTGNYEQYF,TRBV7-8,TRBJ2-7,-,15,TRBD1
TGCAGCGTGAGCCGCGGGACCAGGACATCGGTCTCTTACAATGAGCAGTTCTTC,CSVSRGTRTSVSYNEQFF,TRBV29-1,TRBJ2-1,once,18,-
TGTGCCACCAGTGATGGGAGCCCCTATGAGACCCAGTACTTC,CATSDGSPYETQYF,TRBV24-1,TRBJ2-5,few,14,-
TGCGCCAGCAGCTTGGGGCGGGGGCAGGCTTATCCCTACGAGCAGTACTTC,CASSLGRGQAYPYEQYF,TRBV5-1,TRBJ2-7,-,17,-
TGTGCCTGGAGTTTAAGAGCGGGGGCGGAGACCCAGTACTTC,CAWSLRAGAETQYF,TRBV30,TRBJ2-5,-,14,TRBD2
TGCGCCAGCAGGGAGAACACTGAAGCTTTCTTT,CASRENTEAFF,TRBV10-2,TRBJ1-1,-,11,-
TGTGCCAGCAGTTACGGGAGTGGGGCCCCTTCCTACGAGCAGTACTTC,CASSYGSGAPSYEQYF,TRBV6-2/TRBV6-3,TRBJ2-7,-,16,-
TGTGCCACCAGTGAGATGCAGGGGAGGGAGCAGTACTTC,CATSEMQGREQYF,TRBV24-1,TRBJ2-7,-,13,-
TGTGCCAGCAGCCCCGGGACAGGGCTAAATTCACCCCTCCACTTT,CASSPGTGLNSPLHF,TRBV3-1/TRBV3-2,TRBJ1-6,-,15,TRBD1
TGTGCCAGCAGCTCTTCACAGGGGGCTTTTGGAAACACCATATATTTT,CASSSSQGAFGNTIYF,TRBV7-2,TRBJ1-3,-,16,TRBD1
TGCGCCAGCAGCTTGGGTGCTAGCGGGGGACAAAACGAGCAGTACTTC,CASSLGASGGQNEQYF,TRBV5-1,TRBJ2-7,-,16,TRBD2
TGTGCCACCAGTGTGGGGGCCATCTCTGGGGCCAACGTCCTGACTTTC,CATSVGAISGANVLTF,TRBV24-1,TRBJ2-6,-,16,-
TGTGCCTGGACGTGGATCTCTGGAAACACCATATATTTT,CAWTWISGNTIYF,TRBV30,TRBJ1-3,once,13,-
TGCGCCAGCACCTTGGCGGGGGTGGGTGAGACCCAGTACTTC,CASTLAGVGETQYF,TRBV5-1,TRBJ2-5,-,14,TRBD2
TGTGCCTGGAGTTTTGGAACTGGAAACACCATATATTTT,CAWSFGTGNTIYF,TRBV30,TRBJ1-3,-,13,-
TGTGCCGTAAAGGGGGGGAGCGGGAACGAGCAGTACTTC,CAVKGGSGNEQYF,TRBV6-6,TRBJ2-7,few,13,-
TGTGCCAGCAGCTTACCGAATCAGCCCCAGCATTTT,CASSLPNQPQHF,TRBV7-9,TRBJ1-5,-,12,-
TGTGCCAGCAGCAGGGATCTGGGAACTAACACGGGGGAGCAGTACTTC,CASSRDLGTNTGEQYF,TRBV9,TRBJ2-7,few,16,-
TGTGCCAGCAGGGAGGACGGTCCAAGTGTTTTCTTT,CASREDGPSVFF,TRBV2,TRBJ1-1,-,12,-
TGTGCCTGGAGTGACCGACAGCGAAATCAGCCCCAGCATTTT,CAWSDRQRNQPQHF,TRBV30,TRBJ1-5,-,14,-
TGTGCCAGCAGTATTCAGGGAGCAGATACGCAGTATTTT,CASSIQGADTQYF,TRBV11-3,TRBJ2-3,few,13,-
TGTGCCAGCAGTGAAAGGAGTGGCGGGAAGGCTGAAGCTTTCTTT,CASSERSGGKAEAFF,TRBV6-1,TRBJ1-1,-,15,-
TGTGCCAGTAGTATACGGAGCGGGGCGGCCACCGGGGAGCTGTTTTTT,CASSIRSGAATGELFF,TRBV19,TRBJ2-2,once,16,TRBD2
TGTGCCAGCTCACCAACAGGGATCAGCACTGAAGCTTTCTTT,CASSPTGISTEAFF,TRBV18,TRBJ1-1,-,14,-
TGTGCCAGCGGACAGAACTCTGGAAACACCATATATTTT,CASGQNSGNTIYF,TRBV7-9,TRBJ1-3,-,13,-
TGTGCCAGCAGTTACCGGGGACAAGAGACCCAGTACTTC,CASSYRGQETQYF,TRBV6-6,TRBJ2-5,-,13,-
TGTGCCAGCAGCTTATCGCGGGGACAAGAGACCCAGTACTTC,CASSLSRGQETQYF,TRBV7-2,TRBJ2-5,-,14,-
TGTGCCAGCAGCTCCGACCGAACCAATGAGCAGTTCTTC,CASSSDRTNEQFF,TRBV7-8,TRBJ2-1,few,13,-
TGTGCCAGCAGCTTAGGGGGGGCGCTCTACGAGCAGTACTTC,CASSLGGALYEQYF,TRBV7-9,TRBJ2-7,-,14,-
TGTGCCAGCAGTCCCCCCCTCGGGACAGGGAGGCCCCTCGAGCAGTACTTC,CASSPPLGTGRPLEQYF,TRBV6-6,TRBJ2-7,-,17,TRBD1
TGTGCCATCAGTGAGTCTACTAGCGGATACAATGAGCAGTTCTTC,CAISESTSGYNEQFF,TRBV10-3,TRBJ2-1,-,15,TRBD2
TGTGCCATCAGTGCCTCCGGGACTAGCGGAGATACGCAGTATTTT,CAISASGTSGDTQYF,TRBV10-3,TRBJ2-3,-,15,TRBD2
TGTGCCAGCAGTCAGTCTGGACTAGCGGGTTACCAAGAGACCCAGTACTTC,CASSQSGLAGYQETQYF,TRBV6-6,TRBJ2-5,-,17,TRBD2